This TCR beta chain emerged from a study of cytomegalovirus exposure and HLA in healthy donors. This clone was recorded only once. Its antigen remains unknown. PCR amplification relied on 60 Vbeta primers (plus 13 Jbeta primers). Sequencing was performed with immunoSEQ multiplex PCR; in TCRdb, only in-frame clones are kept and a portion is missing. The data hold about 220,000 clones, with over 60% observed a single time. Unmatched junction bases numbered 4, after V lost 6 bases and J lost 6 bases. CDR1 is MDHEN and CDR2 is SYDVKM in the germline V gene. There are 13 residues in the CDR3. Notes on the study in general: One variant, a missense change in DCLRE1C, was linked in a later analysis to TCR beta V- and J-gene trimming.

The sample comprised PBMCs. The source of this sequence is a young man in good health and CMV-seronegative. The V gene is TRBV28, the J gene TRBJ1-2, with 10 bases that match TRBD1. CDR3 sequence (DNA): TGTGCCAGCAGGGAAGGGACAGGGGATGGCTACACCTTC. Translating it yields CASREGTGDGYTF.